The rows below give T cell receptor beta chains drawn from one sample of a study of blood T cell repertoires in COVID-19. The method was immunoSEQ multiplex PCR; TCRdb's version includes in-frame clones alone and lacks a portion of them. The table records 45,000 to 55,000 clones, 78% of them present only once. Source material: peripheral blood. The source of these receptors is a human donor with active or convalescent COVID-19. The donor label of this sample is uncertain. Both conserved end residues are part of each CDR3. Fields, in order: J gene, clone size, V gene, D gene, CDR3 DNA, CDR3 protein. The D gene is left open where the match is weak. Clone size is stated in some rows and not others, as once, few, many or a class when expanded.

TRBJ2-3 - TRBV2 - TGTGCCAGCAGTGTAGGGAGTACTAGCACAGATACGCAGTATTTT CASSVGSTSTDTQYF
TRBJ2-5 - TRBV28 - TGTGCCAGCAGTTTGGGGCGGATAGAGACCCAGTACTTC CASSLGRIETQYF
TRBJ1-5 - TRBV9 TRBD1 TGTGCCAGCAGCCCCGGACAGGGGGCAAATCAGCCCCAGCATTTT CASSPGQGANQPQHF
TRBJ2-1 - TRBV20-1 - TGCAGTGCTAGGAATACTGGTGAGCAGTTCTTC CSARNTGEQFF
TRBJ2-2 once TRBV27 TRBD2 TGTGCCAGCTGGGGACTAGCGGGCCTCACCGGGGAGCTGTTTTTT CASWGLAGLTGELFF
TRBJ2-7 - TRBV27 - TGTGCCAGCGGAGGGGTAGGAAACTACGAGCAGTACTTC CASGGVGNYEQYF
TRBJ2-1 - TRBV7-3 - TGTGCCAGCAGCTCGACCCCCGACCGATGGCAGGGAGGTGAGCAGTTCTTC CASSSTPDRWQGGEQFF
TRBJ1-5 - TRBV27 - TGTGCCAGCAGTTTAGAGATGAGGAATCAGCCCCAGCATTTT CASSLEMRNQPQHF
TRBJ1-1 - TRBV5-1 - TGCGCCAGCAGCTTGACGGGAGGCAGGGCGGTAGGGATAGCTTTCTTT CASSLTGGRAVGIAFF
TRBJ1-3 - TRBV30 - TGTGCCGGAAATAAGGGAGGGTCCGGGAACACCATATATTTT CAGNKGGSGNTIYF
TRBJ2-5 - TRBV11-3 TRBD2 TGTGCCAGCAGCCTTTCGGCTAGCGGAGAGACCCAGTACTTC CASSLSASGETQYF
TRBJ2-5 - TRBV30 - TGTGCCTGTTCAGGGTACCAAGAGACCCAGTACTTC CACSGYQETQYF
TRBJ2-5 - TRBV7-3 - TGTGCCAGCAGCCTCCGGCCGGGACAAGGGGGAGAGACCCAGTACTTC CASSLRPGQGGETQYF
TRBJ2-1 - TRBV24-1 TRBD2 TGTGCCACCGGAAGCGGGAGCCTATACAATGAGCAGTTCTTC CATGSGSLYNEQFF
TRBJ2-7 - TRBV5-1 TRBD1 TGCGCCAGCAGAAAGGGGACAGACAGCTCCAACGAGCAGTACTTC CASRKGTDSSNEQYF
TRBJ2-1 - TRBV7-9 TRBD2 TGTGCCAGCAGCTCGGGACTAGCAGTTGATGAGCAGTTCTTC CASSSGLAVDEQFF
TRBJ1-2 - TRBV18 TRBD1 TGTGCCAGCTCACCAATCCCGGGGACAGGGGTCATCTATGGCTACACCTTC CASSPIPGTGVIYGYTF
TRBJ2-3 - TRBV14 TRBD1 TGTGCCAGCAGCCACCTGTTCGGACAGGGTGGCACAGATACGCAGTATTTT CASSHLFGQGGTDTQYF
TRBJ1-4 - TRBV7-2 TRBD1 TGTGCCAGCAGCCGCGGGACAGGGACTAATGAAAAACTGTTTTTT CASSRGTGTNEKLFF
TRBJ2-7 - TRBV5-6 TRBD1 TGTGCCAGCAGCCCTGACAGGGAAGTCTACGAGCAGTACTTC CASSPDREVYEQYF
TRBJ2-7 - TRBV3-1/TRBV3-2 TRBD2 TGTGCCAGCAGCCCCCCCTTAGGGCCTAGCGGAGGTGCTCGAACGTACTTC CASSPPLGPSGGARTYF
TRBJ1-6 - TRBV15 - TGTGCCACCAGCAGAGAACAGGGCTATTCACCCCTCCACTTT CATSREQGYSPLHF
TRBJ2-7 - TRBV11-1 - TGTGCCAGCAGCCTGGCGGTAGCGCACTCCTACGAGCAGTACTTC CASSLAVAHSYEQYF
TRBJ2-2 once TRBV9 TRBD2 TGTGCCAGCAGCCTGGGACTAGCGGGTTCCTCCGGGGAGCTGTTTTTT CASSLGLAGSSGELFF
TRBJ2-3 - TRBV7-6 TRBD2 TGTGCCAGCAGCGGGGGGGAGCTAGATACGCAGTATTTT CASSGGELDTQYF
TRBJ1-2 - TRBV2 - TGTGCCAGCAGTGATGGCAACTATGGCTACACCTTC CASSDGNYGYTF
TRBJ2-6 - TRBV19 - TGTGCCAGTAGTAAGTCGGCCGGGGGATCTGGGGCCAACGTCCTGACTTTC CASSKSAGGSGANVLTF
TRBJ1-3 - TRBV7-2 - TGTGCCAGCAGCTTAGCGGGGGCGCAGGGAAACACCATATATTTT CASSLAGAQGNTIYF
TRBJ1-1 - TRBV28 TRBD1 TGTGCCAGCAGTTTCCAAGGGACAGGGGGGGAAGCTTTCTTT CASSFQGTGGEAFF
TRBJ1-2 - TRBV6-5 - TGTGCCAGCAGTTACTCGAGGCAGAGCTTTTATGGCTACACCTTC CASSYSRQSFYGYTF
TRBJ1-5 - TRBV5-1 TRBD1 TGCGCCAGCAGCTTGTCGGCAGGGACAGGGGCAGAGCCCCAGCATTTT CASSLSAGTGAEPQHF
TRBJ2-1 - TRBV5-8 - TGTGCCAGCAGCTTGCCGGGTCTTGACTACAATGAGCAGTTCTTC CASSLPGLDYNEQFF